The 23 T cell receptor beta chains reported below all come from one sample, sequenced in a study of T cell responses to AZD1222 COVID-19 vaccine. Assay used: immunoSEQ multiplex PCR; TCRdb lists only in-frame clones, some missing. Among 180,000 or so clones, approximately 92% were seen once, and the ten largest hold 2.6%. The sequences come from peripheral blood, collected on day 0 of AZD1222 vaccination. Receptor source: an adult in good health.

CDR3 in DNA: TGTGCCAGCAGCTTAGGGGGGAGCAGAGAGACCCAGTACTTC. Its protein is CASSLGGSRETQYF. J is TRBJ2-5 and V is TRBV11-3, with D perhaps being TRBD1 or TRBD2 (5 bases each). The ends were cut back, 1 base at V and 4 bases at J, with 10 bases in the middle. Germline CDR1 reads SGHNT; CDR2 reads YENEEA. The CDR3 has 14 residues.

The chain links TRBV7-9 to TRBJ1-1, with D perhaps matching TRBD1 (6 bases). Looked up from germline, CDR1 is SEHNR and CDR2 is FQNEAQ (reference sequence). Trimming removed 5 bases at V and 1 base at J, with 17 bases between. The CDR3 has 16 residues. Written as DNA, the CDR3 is TGTGCCAGCAGCCCAAATGACCAGGACAGGAACACTGAAGCTTTCTTT. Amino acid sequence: CASSPNDQDRNTEAFF.

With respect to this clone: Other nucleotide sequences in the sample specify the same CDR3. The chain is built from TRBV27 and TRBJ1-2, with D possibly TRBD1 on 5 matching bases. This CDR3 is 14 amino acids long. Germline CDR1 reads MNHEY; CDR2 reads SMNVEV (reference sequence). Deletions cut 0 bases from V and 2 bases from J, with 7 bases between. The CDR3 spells CASSLSTGNYGYTF. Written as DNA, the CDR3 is TGTGCCAGCAGTTTATCAACAGGCAACTATGGCTACACCTTC.

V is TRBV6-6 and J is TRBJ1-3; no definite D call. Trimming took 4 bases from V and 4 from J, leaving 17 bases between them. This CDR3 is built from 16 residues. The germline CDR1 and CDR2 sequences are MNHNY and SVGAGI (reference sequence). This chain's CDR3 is CASSSTAGPGGNTIYF. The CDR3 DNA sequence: TGTGCCAGCAGTTCCACGGCAGGCCCGGGGGGAAACACCATATATTTT.

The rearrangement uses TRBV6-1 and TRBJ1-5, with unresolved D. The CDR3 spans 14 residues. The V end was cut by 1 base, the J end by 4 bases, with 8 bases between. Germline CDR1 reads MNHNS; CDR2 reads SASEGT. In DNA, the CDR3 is TGTGCCAGCAGTGAAGGTTATGGTAATCAGCCCCAGCATTTT. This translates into CASSEGYGNQPQHF.

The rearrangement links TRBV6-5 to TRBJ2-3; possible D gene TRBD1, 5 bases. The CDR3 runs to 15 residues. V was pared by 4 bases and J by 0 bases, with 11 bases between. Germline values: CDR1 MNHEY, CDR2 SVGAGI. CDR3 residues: CASSSTVSSTDTQYF. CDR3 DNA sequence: TGTGCCAGCAGTTCGACAGTGTCTAGCACAGATACGCAGTATTTT.

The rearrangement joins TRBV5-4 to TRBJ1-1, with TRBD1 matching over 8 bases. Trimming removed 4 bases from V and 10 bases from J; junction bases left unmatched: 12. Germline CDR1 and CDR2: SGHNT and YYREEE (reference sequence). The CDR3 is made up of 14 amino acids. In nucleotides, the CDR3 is TGTGCCAGCAGCATATCGACAGGGGCGGGTATAGCTTTCTTT. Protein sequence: CASSISTGAGIAFF.

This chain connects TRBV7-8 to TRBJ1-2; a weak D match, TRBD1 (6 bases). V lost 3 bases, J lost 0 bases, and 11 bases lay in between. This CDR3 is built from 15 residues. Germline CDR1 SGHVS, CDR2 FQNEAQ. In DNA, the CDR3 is TGTGCCAGCAGCTTTAACCGACAGGCTAACTATGGCTACACCTTC. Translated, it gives CASSFNRQANYGYTF.

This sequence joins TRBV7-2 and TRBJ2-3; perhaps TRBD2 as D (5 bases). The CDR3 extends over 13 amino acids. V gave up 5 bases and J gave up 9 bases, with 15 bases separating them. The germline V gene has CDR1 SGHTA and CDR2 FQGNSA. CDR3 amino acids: CASSSPPRETQYF. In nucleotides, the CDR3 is TGTGCCAGCAGCAGCCCCCCCCGGGAAACGCAGTATTTT.

CDR3 loop: CASSVSGRASDTQYF. Written as DNA, the CDR3 is TGTGCCAGCAGCGTCAGCGGGAGGGCCTCAGATACGCAGTATTTT. This chain connects TRBV9 to TRBJ2-3; 10 bases are shared with TRBD2. The CDR3 length is 15 residues. Looked up from germline, CDR1 is SGDLS and CDR2 is YYNGEE. J lost 4 bases, V lost 2 bases, and 4 bases had no gene match.

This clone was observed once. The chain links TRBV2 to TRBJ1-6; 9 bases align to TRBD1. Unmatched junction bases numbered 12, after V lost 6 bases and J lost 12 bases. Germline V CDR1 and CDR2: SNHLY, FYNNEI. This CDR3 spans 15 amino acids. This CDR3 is CASSPGTGPFGPLHF. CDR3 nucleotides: TGTGCCAGCAGCCCCGGGACAGGGCCCTTTGGACCCCTCCACTTT. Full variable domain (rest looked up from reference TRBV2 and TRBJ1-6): EPEVTQTPSHQVTQMGQEVILRCVPISNHLYFYWYRQILGQKVEFLVSFYNNEISEKSEIFDDQFSVERPDGSNFTLKIRSTKLEDSAMYFCASSPGTGPFGPLHFGNGTRLTVT.

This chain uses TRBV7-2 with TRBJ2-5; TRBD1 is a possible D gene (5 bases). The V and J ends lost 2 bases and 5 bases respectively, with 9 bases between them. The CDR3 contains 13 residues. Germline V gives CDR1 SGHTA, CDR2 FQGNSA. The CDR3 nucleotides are TGTGCCAGCAGCTTATGGGGCGCGGAGACCCAGTACTTC. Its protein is CASSLWGAETQYF. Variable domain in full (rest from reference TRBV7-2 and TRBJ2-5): GAGVSQSPSNKVTEKGKDVELRCDPISGHTALYWYRQSLGQGLEFLIYFQGNSAPDKSGLPSDRFSAERTGGSVSTLTIQRTQQEDSAVYLCASSLWGAETQYFGPGTRLLVL.

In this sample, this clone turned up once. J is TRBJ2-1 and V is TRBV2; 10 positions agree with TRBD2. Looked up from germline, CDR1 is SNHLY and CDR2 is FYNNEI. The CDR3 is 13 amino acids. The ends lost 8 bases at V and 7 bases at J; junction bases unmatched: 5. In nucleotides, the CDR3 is TGTGCCAGCCTAGCGGGAGATCGGAATGAGCAGTTCTTC. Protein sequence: CASLAGDRNEQFF.

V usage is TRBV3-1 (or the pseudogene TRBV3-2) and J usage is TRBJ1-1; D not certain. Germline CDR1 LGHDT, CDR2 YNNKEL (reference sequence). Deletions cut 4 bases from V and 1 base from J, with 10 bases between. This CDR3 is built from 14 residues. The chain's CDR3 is CASSRGTSNTEAFF. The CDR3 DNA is TGTGCCAGCAGCCGTGGCACGTCGAACACTGAAGCTTTCTTT.

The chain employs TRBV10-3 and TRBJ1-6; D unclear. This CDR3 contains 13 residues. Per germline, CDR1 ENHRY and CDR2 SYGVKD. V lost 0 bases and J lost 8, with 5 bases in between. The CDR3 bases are TGTGCCATCAGTGAGTCCCCCGATTCACCCCTCCACTTT. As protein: CAISESPDSPLHF.

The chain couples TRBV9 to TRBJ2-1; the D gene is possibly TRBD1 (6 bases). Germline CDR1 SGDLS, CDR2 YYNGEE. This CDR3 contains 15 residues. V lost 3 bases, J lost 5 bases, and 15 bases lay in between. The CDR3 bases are TGTGCCAGCAGCGCCTACGGACAGACAAACAATGAGCAGTTCTTC. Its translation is CASSAYGQTNNEQFF.

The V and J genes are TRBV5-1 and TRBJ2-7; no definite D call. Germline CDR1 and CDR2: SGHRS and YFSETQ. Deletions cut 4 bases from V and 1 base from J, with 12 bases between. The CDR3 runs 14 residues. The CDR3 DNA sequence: TGCGCCAGCAGCACGCTAGACGGGTCCTACGAGCAGTACTTC. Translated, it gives CASSTLDGSYEQYF.

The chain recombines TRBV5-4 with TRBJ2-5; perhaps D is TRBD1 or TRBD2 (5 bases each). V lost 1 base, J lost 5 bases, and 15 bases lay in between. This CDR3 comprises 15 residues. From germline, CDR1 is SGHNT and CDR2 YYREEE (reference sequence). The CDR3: CASSLRGGLGETQYF. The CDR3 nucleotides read TGTGCCAGCAGCTTGAGGGGTGGACTGGGGGAGACCCAGTACTTC.

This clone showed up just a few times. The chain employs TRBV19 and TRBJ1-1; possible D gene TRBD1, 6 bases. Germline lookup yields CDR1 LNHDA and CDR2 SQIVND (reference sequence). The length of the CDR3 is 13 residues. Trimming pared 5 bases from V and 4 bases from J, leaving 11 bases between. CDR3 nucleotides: TGTGCCAGTAGTCCCTCAGGGGTCACTGAAGCTTTCTTT. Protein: CASSPSGVTEAFF.

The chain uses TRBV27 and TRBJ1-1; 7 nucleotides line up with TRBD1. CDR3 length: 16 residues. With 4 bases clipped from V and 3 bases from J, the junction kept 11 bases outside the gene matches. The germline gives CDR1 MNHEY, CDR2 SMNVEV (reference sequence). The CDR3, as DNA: TGTGCCAGCAGTTACCTCACTCCGACAGGGTACACTGAAGCTTTCTTT. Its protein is CASSYLTPTGYTEAFF.

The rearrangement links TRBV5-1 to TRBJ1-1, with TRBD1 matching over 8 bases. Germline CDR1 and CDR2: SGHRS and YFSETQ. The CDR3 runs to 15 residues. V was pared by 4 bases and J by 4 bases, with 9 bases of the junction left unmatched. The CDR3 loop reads CASSPQGASSTEAFF. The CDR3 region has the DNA TGCGCCAGCAGCCCCCAGGGGGCCTCGAGCACTGAAGCTTTCTTT.

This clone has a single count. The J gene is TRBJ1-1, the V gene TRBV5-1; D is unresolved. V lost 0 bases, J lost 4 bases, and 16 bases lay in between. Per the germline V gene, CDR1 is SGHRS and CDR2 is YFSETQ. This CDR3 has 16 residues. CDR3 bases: TGCGCCAGCAGCTTGGCAATACAGCTAGGAAGCACTGAAGCTTTCTTT. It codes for CASSLAIQLGSTEAFF. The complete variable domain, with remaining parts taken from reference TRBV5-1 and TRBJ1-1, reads KAGVTQTPRYLIKTRGQQVTLSCSPISGHRSVSWYQQTPGQGLQFLFEYFSETQRNKGNFPGRFSGRQFSNSRSEMNVSTLELGDSALYLCASSLAIQLGSTEAFFGQGTRLTVV.

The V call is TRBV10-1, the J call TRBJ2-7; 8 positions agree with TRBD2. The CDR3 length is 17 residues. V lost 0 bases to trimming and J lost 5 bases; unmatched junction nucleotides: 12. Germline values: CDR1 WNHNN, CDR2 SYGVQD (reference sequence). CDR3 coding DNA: TGCGCCAGCAGTGAGTCCTCACTAGCGGAGGTCCGTCACGAGCAGTACTTC. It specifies CASSESSLAEVRHEQYF.